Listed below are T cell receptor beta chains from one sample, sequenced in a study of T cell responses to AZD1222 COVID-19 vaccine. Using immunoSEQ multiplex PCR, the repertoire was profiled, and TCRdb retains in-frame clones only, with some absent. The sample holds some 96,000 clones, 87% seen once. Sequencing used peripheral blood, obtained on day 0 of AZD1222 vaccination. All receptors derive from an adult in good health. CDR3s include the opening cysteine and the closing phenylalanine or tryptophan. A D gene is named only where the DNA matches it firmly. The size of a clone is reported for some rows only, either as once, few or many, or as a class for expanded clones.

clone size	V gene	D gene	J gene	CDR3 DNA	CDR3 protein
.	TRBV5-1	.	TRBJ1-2	TGCGCCAGCAGCTTGGGACGGTTAGAAGGCTACACCTTC	CASSLGRLEGYTF
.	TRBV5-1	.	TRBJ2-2	TGCGCCAGCAGCCCTGAGGCTGGGATCACCGGGGAGCTGTTTTTT	CASSPEAGITGELFF
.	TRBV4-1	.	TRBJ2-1	TGCGCCAGCAGCCAAGTTTCCGGAAAGCAGTTCTTC	CASSQVSGKQFF
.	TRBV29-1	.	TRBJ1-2	TGCAGCGTTGAAGGCCCTCCGGGGTTGGGCTACACCTTC	CSVEGPPGLGYTF
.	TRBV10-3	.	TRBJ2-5	TGTGCCATCAGTTCGATGATGGGGGAGACCCAGTACTTC	CAISSMMGETQYF
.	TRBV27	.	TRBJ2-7	TGTGCCAGCGGGCGAGGGCAGGCCTACGAGCAGTACTTC	CASGRGQAYEQYF
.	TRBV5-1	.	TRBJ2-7	TGCGCCAGCAGCGTTAGGACAGACTACGAGCAGTACTTC	CASSVRTDYEQYF
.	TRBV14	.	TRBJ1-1	TGTGCCAGCAGCCAAGCTCGATTCCAGGGAAGAATGGACACTGAAGCTTTCTTT	CASSQARFQGRMDTEAFF
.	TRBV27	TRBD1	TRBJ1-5	TGTGCCAGCAAGGGACAGGGGGTTAATCAGCCCCAGCATTTT	CASKGQGVNQPQHF
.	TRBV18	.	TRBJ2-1	TGTGCCAGCTCACCCCCCGGCAATGAGCAGTTCTTC	CASSPPGNEQFF
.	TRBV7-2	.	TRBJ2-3	TGTGCCAGCAGCTTAGACCAGGCGGTAGCTAGGCAGTATTTT	CASSLDQAVARQYF
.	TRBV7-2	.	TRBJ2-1	TGTGCCAGCAGGTCCGACGGGTCCCTGGGGAATGAGCAGTTCTTC	CASRSDGSLGNEQFF
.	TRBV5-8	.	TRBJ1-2	TGTGCCAGCAGCTTGGGGTTACGAGGGGCCAACTATGGCTACACCTTC	CASSLGLRGANYGYTF
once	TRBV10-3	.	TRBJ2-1	TGTGCCATCAGTGATACGGGACGGACTTACAATGAGCAGTTCTTC	CAISDTGRTYNEQFF
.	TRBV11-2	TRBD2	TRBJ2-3	TGTGCCAGCAGCTTAGGCCAGACTAGCGGGAGTAAAGCAGATACGCAGTATTTT	CASSLGQTSGSKADTQYF
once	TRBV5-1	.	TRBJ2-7	TGCGCCAGCAGCTCCCCCATGGGGGACTCCTACGAGCAGTACTTC	CASSSPMGDSYEQYF
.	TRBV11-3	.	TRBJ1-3	TGTGCCAGCAGTAGACAATCGCGGAACACCATATATTTT	CASSRQSRNTIYF
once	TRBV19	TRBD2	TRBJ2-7	TGTGCCAGTAGTATAGATCTGGCTAGCGGCTACGAGCAGTACTTC	CASSIDLASGYEQYF
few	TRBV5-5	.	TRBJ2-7	TGTGCCAGCAGCTTGGGACGGTTGGGCGAGCAGTACTTC	CASSLGRLGEQYF
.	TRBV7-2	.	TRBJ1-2	TGTGCCAGCAGCTTAGGTCAGGGTCGCGCCTATGGCTACACCTTC	CASSLGQGRAYGYTF
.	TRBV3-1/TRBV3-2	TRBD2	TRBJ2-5	TGTGCCAGCAGTCCTGGACTAGCGGAGACCCAGTACTTC	CASSPGLAETQYF
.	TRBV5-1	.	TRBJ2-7	TGCGCCAGCAGCTACTCCGGGACGACGGACTTCTACGAGCAGTACTTC	CASSYSGTTDFYEQYF
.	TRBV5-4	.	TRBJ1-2	TGTGCCAGCAGCTTGTACGGTCCTCTAGCTAACTATGGCTACACCTTC	CASSLYGPLANYGYTF
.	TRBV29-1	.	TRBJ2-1	TGCAGCTCACTGGGGGATTCCTACAATGAGCAGTTCTTC	CSSLGDSYNEQFF
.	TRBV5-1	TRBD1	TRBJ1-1	TGCGCCAGCAGACGAGGACAGGGTGTGAACACTGAAGCTTTCTTT	CASRRGQGVNTEAFF
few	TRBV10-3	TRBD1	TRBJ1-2	TGTGCCATCAGTGACTGGGACAGCTTGGGTGGCTACACCTTC	CAISDWDSLGGYTF
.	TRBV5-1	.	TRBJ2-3	TGCGCCAGCAGCCCAAGGCGGGGTGATACGCAGTATTTT	CASSPRRGDTQYF
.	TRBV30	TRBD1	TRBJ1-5	TGTGCCTGGAGTGCGGGACAGGGCAATCAGCCCCAGCATTTT	CAWSAGQGNQPQHF
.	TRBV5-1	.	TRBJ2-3	TGCGCCAGCAGCTCTCCCCGTGGGGCCGGCCGCACAGATACGCAGTATTTT	CASSSPRGAGRTDTQYF
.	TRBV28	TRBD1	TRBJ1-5	TGTGCCAGCATAAAGGGACAGGGGGATTCGCCCCAGCATTTT	CASIKGQGDSPQHF
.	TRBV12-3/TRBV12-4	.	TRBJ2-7	TGTGCCAGCAGTTTCGCGGGAATCTACGAGCAGTACTTC	CASSFAGIYEQYF
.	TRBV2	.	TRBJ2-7	TGTGCCAGCAGTTCCCAGGGGTTGAGCGAGCAGTACTTC	CASSSQGLSEQYF
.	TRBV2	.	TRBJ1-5	TGTGCCAGCATGACGGGATATAGCAATCAGCCCCAGCATTTT	CASMTGYSNQPQHF
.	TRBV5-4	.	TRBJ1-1	TGTGCCAGCAGCTCTCGCGCGGAGAACACTGAAGCTTTCTTT	CASSSRAENTEAFF
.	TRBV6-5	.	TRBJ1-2	TGTGCCAGCGGTAGACAGACCTATGGCTACACCTTC	CASGRQTYGYTF
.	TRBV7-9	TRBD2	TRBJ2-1	TGTGCCAGCTATGGGACTAGCGGGACCTACAATGAGCAGTTCTTC	CASYGTSGTYNEQFF
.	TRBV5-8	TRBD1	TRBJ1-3	TGTGCCAGCAGCTCCGAATGGACAGGGGGGAGAGGAAACACCATATATTTT	CASSSEWTGGRGNTIYF
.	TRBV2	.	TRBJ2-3	TGTGCCAGCAGTGAGAACACAGATACGCAGTATTTT	CASSENTDTQYF
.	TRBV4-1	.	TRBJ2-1	TGCGCCAGCAGCCGCGAGGGGGTTGGCGGGACCCTCAATGAGCAGTTCTTC	CASSREGVGGTLNEQFF
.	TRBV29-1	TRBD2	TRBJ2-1	TGCAGCGGAAGAAGCGGGAGGGCCAGGAATGAGCAGTTCTTC	CSGRSGRARNEQFF
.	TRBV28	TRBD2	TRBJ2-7	TGTGCCAGCAGTTTATTTATAGCGGGATCCTACGAGCAGTACTTC	CASSLFIAGSYEQYF
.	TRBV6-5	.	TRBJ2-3	TGTGCCAGCAGTCACAGAACAGATACGCAGTATTTT	CASSHRTDTQYF
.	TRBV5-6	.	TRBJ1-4	TGTGCCAGCAGCTTGACAGGGCTAGGCGAAAAACTGTTTTTT	CASSLTGLGEKLFF
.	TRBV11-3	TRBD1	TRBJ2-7	TGTGCCAGCAGCCGGGACAGGGCTTACGAGCAGTACTTC	CASSRDRAYEQYF
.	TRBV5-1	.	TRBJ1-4	TGCGCCAGCAGCCTTAGGGCTGCAACTAATGAAAAACTGTTTTTT	CASSLRAATNEKLFF
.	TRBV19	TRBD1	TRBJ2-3	TGTGCCAGTAGTTCCCAGGGGGCAGATACGCAGTATTTT	CASSSQGADTQYF
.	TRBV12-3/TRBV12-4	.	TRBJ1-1	TGTGCCAGCACTCTGAACACTGAAGCTTTCTTT	CASTLNTEAFF
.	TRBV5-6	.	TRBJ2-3	TGTGCCAGCAGCTTGGCCGGCGGGGCGACGTATTTT	CASSLAGGATYF
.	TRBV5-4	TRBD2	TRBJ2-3	TGTGCCAGCGGGACTAGCGGGGTGAGCACAGATACGCAGTATTTT	CASGTSGVSTDTQYF
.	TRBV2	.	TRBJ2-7	TGTGCCAGCAGTGATGATCCCGTCTCCTCCTACGAGCAGTACTTC	CASSDDPVSSYEQYF
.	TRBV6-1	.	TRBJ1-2	TGTGCCAGCAGTGAAGGGATGATTCCGAGCTATGGCTACACCTTC	CASSEGMIPSYGYTF
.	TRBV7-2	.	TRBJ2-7	TGTGCCAGCAGCCAAGGCGCTTTCGGGACCTACGAGCAGTACTTC	CASSQGAFGTYEQYF
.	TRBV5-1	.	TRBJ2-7	TGCGCCAGCAGCTTGGATACGCGGGTTACCCTGTACGAGCAGTACTTC	CASSLDTRVTLYEQYF